This record concerns one T cell receptor (beta chain) sequence. This sample was included in a study of early T cells in non-severe SARS-CoV-2 infection. TCRdb independently ran MiXCR on the 5' RACE reads; one entry per CDR3 protein. This table has about 50,000 distinct CDR3 sequences, under 8.5% appearing once. V dropped 7 bases and J dropped 6 bases, with 9 bases sitting between them. The germline V gene encodes CDR1 MNHNS and CDR2 SASEGT. CDR3 length: 11 residues. Sequenced input: whole blood. This chain links TRBV6-1 with TRBJ1-1; D call uncertain. The clonotype was recovered from an adult who was a healthcare worker with PCR-confirmed SARS-CoV-2 infection or an uninfected control (not recorded which). CDR3 protein: CASIGIPEAFF. In DNA, the CDR3 is TGTGCCAGCATAGGGATACCTGAAGCTTTCTTT.